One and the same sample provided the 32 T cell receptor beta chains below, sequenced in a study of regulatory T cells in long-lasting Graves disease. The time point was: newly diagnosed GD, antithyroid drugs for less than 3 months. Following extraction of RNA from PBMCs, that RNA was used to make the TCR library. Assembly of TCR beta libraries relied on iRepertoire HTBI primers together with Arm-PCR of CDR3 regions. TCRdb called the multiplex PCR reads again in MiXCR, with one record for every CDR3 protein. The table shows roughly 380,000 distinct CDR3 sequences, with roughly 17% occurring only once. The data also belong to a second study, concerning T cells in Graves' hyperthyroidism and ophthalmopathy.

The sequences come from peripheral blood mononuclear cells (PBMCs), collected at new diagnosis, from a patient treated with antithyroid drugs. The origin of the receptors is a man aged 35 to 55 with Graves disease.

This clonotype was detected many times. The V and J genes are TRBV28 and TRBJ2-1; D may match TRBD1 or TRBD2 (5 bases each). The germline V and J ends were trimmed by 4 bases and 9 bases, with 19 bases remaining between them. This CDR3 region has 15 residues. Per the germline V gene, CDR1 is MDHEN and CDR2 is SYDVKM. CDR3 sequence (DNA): TGTGCCAGCAGTTCCCCATCCCGAGGGGACGGTGAGCAGTTCTTC. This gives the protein CASSSPSRGDGEQFF.

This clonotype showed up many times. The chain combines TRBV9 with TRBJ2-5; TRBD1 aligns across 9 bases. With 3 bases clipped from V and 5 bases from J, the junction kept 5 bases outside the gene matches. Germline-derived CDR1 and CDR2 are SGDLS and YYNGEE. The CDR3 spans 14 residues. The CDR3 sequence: CASSGTGAGETQYF. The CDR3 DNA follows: TGTGCCAGCAGCGGGACAGGGGCCGGGGAGACCCAGTACTTC.

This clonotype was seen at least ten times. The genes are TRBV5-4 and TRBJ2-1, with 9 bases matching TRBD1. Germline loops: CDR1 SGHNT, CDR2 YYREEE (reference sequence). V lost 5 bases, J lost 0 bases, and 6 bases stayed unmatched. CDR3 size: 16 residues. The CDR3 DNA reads TGTGCCAGCAGACAGGGACAGGGTAACTCCTACAATGAGCAGTTCTTC. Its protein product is CASRQGQGNSYNEQFF.

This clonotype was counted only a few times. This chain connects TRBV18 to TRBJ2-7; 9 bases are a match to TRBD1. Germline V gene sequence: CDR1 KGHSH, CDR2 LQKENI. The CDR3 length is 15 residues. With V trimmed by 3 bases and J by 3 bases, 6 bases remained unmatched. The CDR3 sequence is CASSPDRGGFYEQYF. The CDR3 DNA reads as TGTGCCAGCTCACCTGACAGGGGGGGGTTCTACGAGCAGTACTTC.

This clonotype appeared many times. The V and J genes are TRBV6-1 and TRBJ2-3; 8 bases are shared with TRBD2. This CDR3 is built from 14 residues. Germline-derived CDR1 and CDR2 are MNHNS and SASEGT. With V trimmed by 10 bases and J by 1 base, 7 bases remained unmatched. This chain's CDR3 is CATGTSGRTDTQYF. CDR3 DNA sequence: TGTGCCACTGGAACTAGCGGTCGCACAGATACGCAGTATTTT.

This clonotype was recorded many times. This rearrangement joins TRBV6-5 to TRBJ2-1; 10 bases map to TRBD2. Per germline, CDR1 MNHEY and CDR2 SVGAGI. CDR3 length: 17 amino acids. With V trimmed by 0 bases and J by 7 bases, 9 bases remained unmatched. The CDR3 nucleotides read TGTGCCAGCAGTTACTCGACCCGCCTAGCGGGGGATAATGAGCAGTTCTTC. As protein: CASSYSTRLAGDNEQFF.

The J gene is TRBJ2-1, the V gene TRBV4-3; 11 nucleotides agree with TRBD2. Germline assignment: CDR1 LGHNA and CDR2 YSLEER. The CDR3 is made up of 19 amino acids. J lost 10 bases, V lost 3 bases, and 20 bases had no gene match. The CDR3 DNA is TGCGCCAGCAGCCATTTGAGGGCAGGGGGGGCTAGCGGGGGGCAGGAGCAGTTCTTC. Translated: CASSHLRAGGASGGQEQFF.

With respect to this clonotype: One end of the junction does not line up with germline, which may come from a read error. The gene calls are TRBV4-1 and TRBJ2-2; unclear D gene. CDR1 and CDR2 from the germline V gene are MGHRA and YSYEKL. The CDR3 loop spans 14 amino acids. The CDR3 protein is CASNQVRNTGELFF. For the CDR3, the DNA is TGCGCCAGCAACCAAGTGAGGAACACCGGGGAGCTGTTTTTT.

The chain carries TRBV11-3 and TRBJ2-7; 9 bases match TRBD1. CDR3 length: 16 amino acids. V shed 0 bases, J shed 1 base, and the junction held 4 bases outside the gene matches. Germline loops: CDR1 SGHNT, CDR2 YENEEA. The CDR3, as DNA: TGTGCCAGCAGCTTAGATTTCGGGACAGGGTCCTACGAGCAGTACTTC. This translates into CASSLDFGTGSYEQYF.

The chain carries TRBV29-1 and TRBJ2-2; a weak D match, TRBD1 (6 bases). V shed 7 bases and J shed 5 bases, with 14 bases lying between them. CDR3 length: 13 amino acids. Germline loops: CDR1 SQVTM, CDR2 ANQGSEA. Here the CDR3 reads CSGTDSRTGELFF. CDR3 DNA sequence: TGCAGCGGGACGGACAGCAGGACCGGGGAGCTGTTTTTT.

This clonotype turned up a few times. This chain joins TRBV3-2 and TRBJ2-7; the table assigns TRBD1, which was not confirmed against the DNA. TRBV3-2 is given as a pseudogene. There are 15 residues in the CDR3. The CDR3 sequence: CASGTGLLGGYEQYF. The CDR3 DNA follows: TGCGCCAGCGGGACAGGGTTACTAGGGGGTTACGAGCAGTACTTC.

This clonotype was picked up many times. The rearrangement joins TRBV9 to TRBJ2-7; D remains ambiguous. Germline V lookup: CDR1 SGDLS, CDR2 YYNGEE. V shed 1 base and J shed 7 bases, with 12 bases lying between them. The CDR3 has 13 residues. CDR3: CASSVSPPGEQYF. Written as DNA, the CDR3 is TGTGCCAGCAGCGTAAGTCCCCCCGGGGAGCAGTACTTC.

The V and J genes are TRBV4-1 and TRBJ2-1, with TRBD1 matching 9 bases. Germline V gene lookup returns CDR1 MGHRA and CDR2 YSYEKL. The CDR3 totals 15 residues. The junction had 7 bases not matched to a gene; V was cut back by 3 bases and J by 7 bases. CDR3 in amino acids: CASSHPGQGGNEQFF. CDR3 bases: TGCGCCAGCAGCCATCCGGGACAGGGAGGGAATGAGCAGTTCTTC.

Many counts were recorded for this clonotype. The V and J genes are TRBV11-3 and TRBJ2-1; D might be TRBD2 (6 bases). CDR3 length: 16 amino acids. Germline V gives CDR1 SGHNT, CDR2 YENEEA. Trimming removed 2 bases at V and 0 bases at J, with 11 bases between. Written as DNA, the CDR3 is TGTGCCAGCAGCTTACATGGACTAAGCTCCTACAATGAGCAGTTCTTC. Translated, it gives CASSLHGLSSYNEQFF.

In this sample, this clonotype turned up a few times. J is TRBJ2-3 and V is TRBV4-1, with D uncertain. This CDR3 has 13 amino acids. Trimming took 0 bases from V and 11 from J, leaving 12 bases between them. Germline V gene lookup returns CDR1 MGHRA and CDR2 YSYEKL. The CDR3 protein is CASSQDLRVVQYF. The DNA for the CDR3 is TGCGCCAGCAGCCAAGATCTAAGGGTAGTGCAGTATTTT.

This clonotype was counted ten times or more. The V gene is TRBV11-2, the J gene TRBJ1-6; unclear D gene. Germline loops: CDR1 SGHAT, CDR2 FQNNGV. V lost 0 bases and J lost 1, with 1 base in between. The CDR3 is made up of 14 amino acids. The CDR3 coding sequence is TGTGCCAGCAGCTTAGATTCCTATAATTCACCCCTCCACTTT. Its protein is CASSLDSYNSPLHF.

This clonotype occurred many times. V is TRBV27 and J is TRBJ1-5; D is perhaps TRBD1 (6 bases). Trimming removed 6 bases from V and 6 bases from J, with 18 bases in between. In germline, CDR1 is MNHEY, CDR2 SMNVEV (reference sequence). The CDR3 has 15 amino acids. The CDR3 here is CASRQTGSNLQPQHF. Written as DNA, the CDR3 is TGTGCCAGCAGACAGACAGGCAGTAACCTTCAGCCCCAGCATTTT.

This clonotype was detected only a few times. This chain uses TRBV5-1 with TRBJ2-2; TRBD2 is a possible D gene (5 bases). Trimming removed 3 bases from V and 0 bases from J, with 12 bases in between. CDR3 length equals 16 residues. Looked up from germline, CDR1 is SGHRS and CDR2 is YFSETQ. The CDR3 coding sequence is TGCGCCAGCAGCTCAATCGGACTGGCGAACACCGGGGAGCTGTTTTTT. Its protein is CASSSIGLANTGELFF.

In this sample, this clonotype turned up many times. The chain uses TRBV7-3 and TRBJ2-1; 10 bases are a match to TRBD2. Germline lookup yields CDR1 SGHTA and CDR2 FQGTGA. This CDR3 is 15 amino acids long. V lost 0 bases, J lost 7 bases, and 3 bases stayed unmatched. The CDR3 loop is CASSLTGLAANEQFF. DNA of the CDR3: TGTGCCAGCAGCTTAACAGGACTAGCGGCAAATGAGCAGTTCTTC. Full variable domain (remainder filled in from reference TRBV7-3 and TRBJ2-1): GAGVSQTPSNKVTEKGKYVELRCDPISGHTALYWYRQSLGQGPEFLIYFQGTGAADDSGLPNDRFFAVRPEGSVSTLKIQRTERGDSAVYLCASSLTGLAANEQFFGPGTRLTVL.

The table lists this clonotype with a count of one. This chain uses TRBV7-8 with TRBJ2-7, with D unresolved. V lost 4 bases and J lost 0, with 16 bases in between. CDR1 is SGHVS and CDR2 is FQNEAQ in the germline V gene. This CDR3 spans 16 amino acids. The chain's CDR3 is CASSSDRVRPSYEQYF. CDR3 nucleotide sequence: TGTGCCAGCAGCTCGGACCGAGTTAGACCCTCCTACGAGCAGTACTTC.

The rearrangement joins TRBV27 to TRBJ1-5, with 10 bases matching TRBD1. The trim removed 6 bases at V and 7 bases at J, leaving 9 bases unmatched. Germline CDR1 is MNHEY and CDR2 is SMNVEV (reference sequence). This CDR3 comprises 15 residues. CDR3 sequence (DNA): TGTGCCAGCAGCCCGACAGGGGGCAGTCCGCAGCCCCAGCATTTT. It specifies CASSPTGGSPQPQHF.

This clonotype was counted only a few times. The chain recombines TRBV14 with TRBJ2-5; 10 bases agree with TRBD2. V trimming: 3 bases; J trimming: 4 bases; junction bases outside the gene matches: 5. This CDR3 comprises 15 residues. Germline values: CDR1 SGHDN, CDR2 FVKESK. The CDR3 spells CASSQNLAGAETQYF. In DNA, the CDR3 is TGTGCCAGCAGCCAGAACCTAGCGGGGGCAGAGACCCAGTACTTC. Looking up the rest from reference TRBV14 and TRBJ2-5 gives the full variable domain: EAGVTQFPSHSVIEKGQTVTLRCDPISGHDNLYWYRRVMGKEIKFLLHFVKESKQDESGMPNNRFLAERTGGTYSTLKVQPAELEDSGVYFCASSQNLAGAETQYFGPGTRLLVL.

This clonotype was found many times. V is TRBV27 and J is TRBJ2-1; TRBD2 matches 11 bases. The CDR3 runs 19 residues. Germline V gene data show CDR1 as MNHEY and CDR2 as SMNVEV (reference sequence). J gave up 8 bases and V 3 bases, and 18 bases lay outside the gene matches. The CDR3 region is CASSFFAPSGGSIGDEQFF. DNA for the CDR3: TGTGCCAGCAGTTTTTTCGCCCCTAGCGGGGGGTCTATAGGGGATGAGCAGTTCTTC.

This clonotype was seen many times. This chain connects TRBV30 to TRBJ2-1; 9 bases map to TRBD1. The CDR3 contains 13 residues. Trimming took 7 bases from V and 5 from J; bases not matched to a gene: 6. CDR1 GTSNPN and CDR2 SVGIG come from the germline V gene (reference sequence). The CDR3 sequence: CAFAGTGNNEQFF. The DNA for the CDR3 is TGTGCCTTCGCCGGGACAGGGAACAATGAGCAGTTCTTC.

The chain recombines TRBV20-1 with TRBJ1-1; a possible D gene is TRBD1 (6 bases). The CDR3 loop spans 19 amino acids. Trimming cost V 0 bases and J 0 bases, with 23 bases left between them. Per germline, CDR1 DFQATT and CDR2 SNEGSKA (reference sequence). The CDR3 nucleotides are TGCAGTGCTAGAGATTCGATAATCACAGGGTTGGGTATGAACACTGAAGCTTTCTTT. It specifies CSARDSIITGLGMNTEAFF.

In DNA, the CDR3 is TGTGCCAGCAGTTTTATAGAGGGGACAGCTCATTCACCCCTCCACTTT. This sequence encodes CASSFIEGTAHSPLHF. The genes are TRBV28 and TRBJ1-6; 7 bases fit TRBD1. The CDR3 is 16 residues long. Unmatched junction bases numbered 10, after V lost 3 bases and J lost 8 bases. Germline V gives CDR1 MDHEN, CDR2 SYDVKM.

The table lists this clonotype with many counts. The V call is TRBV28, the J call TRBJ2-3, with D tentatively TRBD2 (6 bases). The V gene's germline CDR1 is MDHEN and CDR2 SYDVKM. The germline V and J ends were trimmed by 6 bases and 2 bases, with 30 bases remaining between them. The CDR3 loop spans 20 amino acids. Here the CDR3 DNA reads TGTGCCAGCAGCGGTTACCTTAAGGGCGGGGTGTCCGCCCCCACAGATACGCAGTATTTT. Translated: CASSGYLKGGVSAPTDTQYF.

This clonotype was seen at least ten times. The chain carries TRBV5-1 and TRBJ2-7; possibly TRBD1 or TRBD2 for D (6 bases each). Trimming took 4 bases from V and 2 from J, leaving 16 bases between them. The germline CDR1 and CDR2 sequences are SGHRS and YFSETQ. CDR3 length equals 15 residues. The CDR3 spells CASSKETGGPYEQYF. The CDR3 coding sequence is TGCGCCAGCAGCAAAGAGACAGGAGGGCCCTACGAGCAGTACTTC.

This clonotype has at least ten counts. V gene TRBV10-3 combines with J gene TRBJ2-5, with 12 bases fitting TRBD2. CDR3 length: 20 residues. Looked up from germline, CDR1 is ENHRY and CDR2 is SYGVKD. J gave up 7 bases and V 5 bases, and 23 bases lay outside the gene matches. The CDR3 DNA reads TGTGCCATCAGTCCCGGGACAGGACTCCTAGCGGGGGGGCCCGTCGGGACCCAGTACTTC. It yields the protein CAISPGTGLLAGGPVGTQYF.

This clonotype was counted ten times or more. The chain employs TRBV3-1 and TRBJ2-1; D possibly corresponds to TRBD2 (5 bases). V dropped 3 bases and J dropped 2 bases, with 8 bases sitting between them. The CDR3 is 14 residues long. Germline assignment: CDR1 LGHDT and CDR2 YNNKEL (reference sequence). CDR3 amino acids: CASSQLATYNEQFF. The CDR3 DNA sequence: TGTGCCAGCAGCCAGCTAGCAACCTACAATGAGCAGTTCTTC.

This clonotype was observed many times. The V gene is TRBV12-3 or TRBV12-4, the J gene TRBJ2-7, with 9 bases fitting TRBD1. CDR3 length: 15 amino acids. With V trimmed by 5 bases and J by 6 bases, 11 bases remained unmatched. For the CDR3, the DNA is TGTGCCAGCAGTCTTAGGGGTACAGGGGGCTCCGAGCAGTACTTC. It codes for CASSLRGTGGSEQYF.

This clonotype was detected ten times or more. CDR3 amino acids: CASSLIPGQGSYEQYF. The CDR3 DNA reads as TGTGCCAGCAGTTTGATACCGGGACAGGGCTCCTACGAGCAGTACTTC. The V and J genes are TRBV7-8 and TRBJ2-7; 9 bases line up with TRBD1. Germline-derived CDR1 and CDR2 are SGHVS and FQNEAQ. V was pared by 6 bases and J by 0 bases, with 9 bases of the junction left unmatched. The CDR3 is 16 residues long.